The rows below give T cell receptor beta chains drawn from one sample of a study of blood T cell repertoires in COVID-19. Some clones are missing from TCRdb's copy, which holds only in-frame ones; the method was immunoSEQ multiplex PCR. This table holds roughly 140,000 clones, 80% found once. Sample: peripheral blood. The receptors originated from a man in his 70s who had recovered from COVID-19. Each CDR3 is given with its conserved first and last residue. The order of the fields is V gene, J gene, D gene, clone size, CDR3 protein, CDR3 DNA. A D gene is named only where the DNA matches it firmly. Rows give clone size only sometimes, using once, few, many, or a class for an expanded clone.

>TRBV5-4|TRBJ1-6|-|-
CASSRREGGSPLHF
TGTGCCAGCAGCCGTCGCGAGGGCGGTTCACCCCTCCACTTT
>TRBV3-1/TRBV3-2|TRBJ2-1|-|-
CASRQLVVSGEPNNEQFF
TGTGCCAGCAGACAACTCGTTGTGAGCGGCGAACCGAACAATGAGCAGTTCTTC
>TRBV19|TRBJ2-1|TRBD2|-
CASSIGGSGISYNEQFF
TGTGCCAGTAGTATAGGGGGTAGCGGGATCTCCTACAATGAGCAGTTCTTC
>TRBV20-1|TRBJ2-7|-|-
CSAPGGYEQYF
TGCAGTGCGCCCGGGGGCTACGAGCAGTACTTC
>TRBV30|TRBJ1-3|-|once
CAWSVRTGRIYF
TGTGCCTGGAGTGTACGGACTGGCCGAATATATTTT
>TRBV9|TRBJ2-7|TRBD2|few
CASSVSGTSVSYEQYF
TGTGCCAGCAGCGTATCCGGGACTAGCGTCTCCTACGAGCAGTACTTC
>TRBV10-1|TRBJ2-2|TRBD1|-
CASSSGTANTGELFF
TGCGCCAGCAGTTCCGGGACAGCGAACACCGGGGAGCTGTTTTTT
>TRBV2|TRBJ2-5|TRBD2|-
CASSEASGVIQETQYF
TGTGCCAGCAGTGAGGCTAGCGGAGTCATTCAAGAGACCCAGTACTTC
>TRBV2|TRBJ2-3|-|-
CASGRNTQYF
TGTGCCAGCGGGAGGAATACGCAGTATTTT
>TRBV10-3|TRBJ2-3|TRBD2|-
CAISELAASGVDTQYF
TGTGCCATCAGTGAACTAGCGGCGAGTGGAGTAGATACGCAGTATTTT
>TRBV14|TRBJ2-3|TRBD1|-
CASSSRTGTTDTQYF
TGTGCCAGCAGCTCCCGGACAGGGACGACAGATACGCAGTATTTT
>TRBV7-9|TRBJ2-5|-|-
CASAWVGTPILYQETQYF
TGTGCCAGCGCCTGGGTAGGGACACCTATTTTGTACCAAGAGACCCAGTACTTC
>TRBV7-8|TRBJ1-5|-|-
CASTDRGRANQPQHF
TGTGCCAGCACCGATCGTGGCAGGGCCAATCAGCCCCAGCATTTT
>TRBV5-4|TRBJ1-2|-|-
CASSLEENYGYTF
TGTGCCAGCAGCTTGGAAGAGAACTATGGCTACACCTTC
>TRBV5-6|TRBJ1-1|-|once
CASSFNRVSTEAFF
TGTGCCAGCAGCTTTAACAGGGTCTCCACTGAAGCTTTCTTT
>TRBV10-3|TRBJ2-7|-|-
CAISPQGGRRGGGEYF
TGTGCCATCAGTCCCCAGGGCGGCAGGCGGGGTGGGGGTGAGTACTTC
>TRBV2|TRBJ1-1|-|many
CASSRRGNTEAFF
TGTGCCAGCAGTAGAAGGGGGAACACTGAAGCTTTCTTT
>TRBV10-3|TRBJ1-1|TRBD1|-
CAINGQGATEAFF
TGTGCCATCAACGGACAGGGGGCTACTGAAGCTTTCTTT
>TRBV5-6|TRBJ1-2|TRBD1|-
CASNPIFQGEQGYTF
TGTGCCAGCAACCCAATCTTCCAGGGGGAACAGGGCTACACCTTC
>TRBV20-1|TRBJ2-3|-|few
CSAYSYLQYF
TGCAGTGCCTACTCATATCTGCAGTATTTT
>TRBV6-5|TRBJ2-7|-|-
CASSYSISGSYEQYF
TGTGCCAGCAGTTACTCCATTAGCGGCTCCTACGAGCAGTACTTC
>TRBV10-3|TRBJ1-1|-|once
CAISAVRGNTEAFF
TGTGCCATCAGCGCGGTTAGGGGGAACACTGAAGCTTTCTTT
>TRBV7-3|TRBJ2-1|TRBD2|once
CASSFVGTSGNQQFF
TGTGCCAGCAGCTTCGTCGGGACTAGCGGGAACCAGCAGTTCTTC
>TRBV7-9|TRBJ1-5|TRBD1|-
CASSLTGEHNQPQHF
TGTGCCAGCAGCCTGACAGGGGAACACAATCAGCCCCAGCATTTT
>TRBV9|TRBJ1-1|-|once
CASSVDGNTEAFF
TGTGCCAGCAGCGTAGACGGGAACACTGAAGCTTTCTTT
>TRBV19|TRBJ2-2|TRBD1|-
CASSTVGPGTGYTGELFF
TGTGCCAGTAGCACCGTCGGCCCCGGGACAGGGTACACCGGGGAGCTGTTTTTT
>TRBV29-1|TRBJ1-2|TRBD1|-
CSDSQGVEGYTF
TGCTCTGATTCGCAGGGGGTGGAGGGCTACACCTTC
>TRBV19|TRBJ2-1|-|-
CASKNRATRFYNEQFF
TGTGCCAGTAAGAACAGGGCTACTCGTTTCTACAATGAGCAGTTCTTC
>TRBV3-1/TRBV3-2|TRBJ1-2|TRBD1|many
CASKDRGGGYTF
TGTGCCAGCAAGGACAGGGGTGGTGGCTACACCTTC
>TRBV7-8|TRBJ2-3|TRBD2|-
CASSSLAGVTDTQYF
TGTGCCAGCAGCTCCTTAGCGGGAGTGACAGATACGCAGTATTTT
>TRBV30|TRBJ2-3|TRBD1|-
CAWNGQGVGGTQYF
TGTGCCTGGAACGGACAGGGAGTCGGAGGTACGCAGTATTTT
>TRBV11-2|TRBJ2-7|TRBD1|-
CASSVGDRGGEQYF
TGTGCCAGTTCGGTGGGGGACAGGGGAGGCGAGCAGTACTTC
>TRBV3-1/TRBV3-2|TRBJ1-1|-|once
CASSSQGSTEAFF
TGTGCCAGCAGCTCACAGGGTAGCACTGAAGCTTTCTTT
>TRBV27|TRBJ1-2|TRBD1|-
CASSSTGQGSYGYTF
TGTGCCAGCAGTTCTACCGGACAGGGAAGCTATGGCTACACCTTC
>TRBV6-5|TRBJ2-2|-|-
CASSYSPYGELFF
TGTGCCAGCAGTTACTCCCCGTACGGGGAGCTGTTTTTT
>TRBV27|TRBJ2-7|-|-
CASLSSLTGEQYF
TGTGCCAGTCTTTCCTCGCTGACGGGTGAGCAGTACTTC
>TRBV28|TRBJ2-3|TRBD2|few
CASSWMGREEKRWGVSTDTQYF
TGTGCCAGCAGTTGGATGGGACGGGAGGAAAAAAGGTGGGGGGTGTCCACAGATACGCAGTATTTT
>TRBV5-1|TRBJ2-3|-|-
CASSLAAGNTDTQYF
TGCGCCAGCAGCTTGGCCGCCGGGAACACAGATACGCAGTATTTT
>TRBV7-9|TRBJ2-1|TRBD2|-
CASSPPGGNEQFF
TGTGCCAGCAGCCCTCCCGGGGGGAATGAGCAGTTCTTC
>TRBV18|TRBJ2-6|-|-
CASSPGRSGANVLTF
TGTGCCAGCTCACCGGGGCGAAGCGGGGCCAACGTCCTGACTTTC
>TRBV27|TRBJ1-5|-|-
CASSPGIGNQPQHF
TGTGCCAGCAGTCCCGGTATAGGCAATCAGCCCCAGCATTTT
>TRBV5-4|TRBJ1-2|-|-
CASSLGRGDYGYTF
TGTGCCAGCAGCTTGGGACGGGGGGACTATGGCTACACCTTC
>TRBV27|TRBJ2-7|TRBD2|-
CASSPGLAGSSYEQYF
TGTGCCAGCAGTCCGGGACTAGCGGGAAGCTCCTACGAGCAGTACTTC
>TRBV5-6|TRBJ2-7|-|-
CASSLGVGGQYF
TGTGCCAGCAGCTTGGGCGTCGGAGGGCAGTACTTC
>TRBV5-8|TRBJ1-1|TRBD1|-
CASSLTGDGTEAFF
TGTGCCAGCAGCTTGACAGGGGATGGCACTGAAGCTTTCTTT
>TRBV5-1|TRBJ1-1|TRBD1|-
CASSFGTEGTEAFF
TGCGCCAGCAGCTTCGGGACAGAAGGGACTGAAGCTTTCTTT
>TRBV5-1|TRBJ1-6|TRBD1|-
CASSLTGGENSPLHF
TGCGCCAGCAGCTTGACAGGGGGAGAGAATTCACCCCTCCACTTT
>TRBV4-1|TRBJ2-7|TRBD2|-
CASSHTGTSGSYEQYF
TGCGCCAGCAGCCACACCGGGACTAGCGGCTCCTACGAGCAGTACTTC
>TRBV6-5|TRBJ2-5|-|-
CASSYPQRGEETQYF
TGTGCCAGCAGTTACCCACAAAGGGGTGAGGAGACCCAGTACTTC